This TCR beta chain was identified in a study of response to subunit inactivated influenza vaccine. General observations from the study: The authors proposed limited new T cell recruitment per seasonal influenza vaccination.

Deletions cut 5 bases from V and 0 bases from J, with 15 bases between. Looked up from germline, CDR1 is LGHDT and CDR2 is YNNKEL (reference sequence). This CDR3 spans 16 amino acids. TCRdb re-derived calls from the RT-PCR reads in MiXCR, one entry per CDR3 protein. The sample lists some 640,000 distinct CDR3 sequences, approximately 14% occurring once. This clonotype came up a few times. What it recognizes is unknown. The TCR sequence derives from a man in his forties or fifties who received an inactivated influenza vaccine. The rearrangement links TRBV3-1 to TRBJ2-3; D might be TRBD2 (5 bases). The material sequenced was PBMCs from blood, taken around 14 days before vaccination. CDR3 protein: CASSSPRGASTDTQYF. As DNA, the CDR3 is TGTGCCAGCAGCTCCCCACGGGGTGCTAGCACAGATACGCAGTATTTT.